The present T cell receptor beta chain was sequenced within a study of shared clonotypes between healthy human individuals. Study results and limitations: Naive CD4 clonotypes were shared across several donors at 4.5% to 6.5%.

As regards this clone: The antigen remains unidentified.

Libraries were prepared by immunoSEQ multiplex PCR; TCRdb keeps only in-frame clonotypes and omits some of them. The sample includes 2 million to 3 million clones, more than 85% of them seen just once. This sequence was found in a young man in good health. Some clones in this sample may be carry-over from other donors' samples. Specimen: naive CD4+ T cells from PBMCs. This sample's subset: CD45RA+ positively selected.

CDR3 nucleotide sequence: TGCAGCGTTGCGGACGGAAGCTATGGCTACACCTTC. Protein sequence: CSVADGSYGYTF. The chain uses TRBV29-1 and TRBJ1-2; D gene ambiguous. CDR1 is SQVTM, CDR2 ANQGSEA, per germline. V lost 4 bases and J 4 bases, leaving 10 bases between the germline ends. The CDR3 extends over 12 amino acids.